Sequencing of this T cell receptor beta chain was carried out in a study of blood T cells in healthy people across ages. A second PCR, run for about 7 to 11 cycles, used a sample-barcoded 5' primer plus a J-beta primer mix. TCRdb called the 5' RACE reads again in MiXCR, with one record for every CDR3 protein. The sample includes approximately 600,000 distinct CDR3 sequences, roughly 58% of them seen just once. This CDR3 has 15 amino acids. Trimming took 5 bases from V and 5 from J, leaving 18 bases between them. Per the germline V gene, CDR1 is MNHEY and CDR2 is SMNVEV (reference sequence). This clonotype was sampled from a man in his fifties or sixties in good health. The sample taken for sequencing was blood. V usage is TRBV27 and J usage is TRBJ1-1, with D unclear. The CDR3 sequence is CASSRTPHMGTEAFF. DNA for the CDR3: TGTGCCAGCAGTCGAACCCCCCACATGGGGACTGAAGCTTTCTTT.